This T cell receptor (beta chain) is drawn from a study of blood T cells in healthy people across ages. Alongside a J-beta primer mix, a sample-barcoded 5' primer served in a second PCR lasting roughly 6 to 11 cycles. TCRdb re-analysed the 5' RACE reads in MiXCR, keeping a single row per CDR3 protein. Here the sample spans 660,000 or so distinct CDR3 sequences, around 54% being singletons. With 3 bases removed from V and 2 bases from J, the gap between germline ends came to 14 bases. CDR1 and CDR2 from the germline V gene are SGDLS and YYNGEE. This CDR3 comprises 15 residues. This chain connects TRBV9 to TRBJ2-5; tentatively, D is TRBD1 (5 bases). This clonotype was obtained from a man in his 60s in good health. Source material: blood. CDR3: CASSAYDREQETQYF. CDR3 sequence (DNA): TGTGCCAGCAGCGCCTACGACAGAGAACAAGAGACCCAGTACTTC.